Listed here are 14 T cell receptor beta chains from one sample, sequenced in a study of T-cell reconstitution after alpha-beta-depleted transplantation in children. Preparation of the TCRbeta library was carried out with unique molecular identifiers. TCRdb reprocessed the PCR reads via MiXCR and lists one record per CDR3 protein. The data hold hundreds of thousands of distinct CDR3 sequences, with about 10% observed a single time. Material: PBMCs, obtained before TCRalphabeta/CD19-depleted stem cell transplant. Source of these receptors: a child between 2 and 9 years old with inherited bone marrow failure, due to receive a stem cell transplant.

This clonotype has at least ten counts. V is TRBV10-2 and J is TRBJ2-1; weak D call: TRBD2 (5 bases). The CDR3 consists of 16 residues. V was pared by 4 bases and J by 2 bases, with 15 bases between. The V gene's germline CDR1 is WSHSY and CDR2 SAAADI. This CDR3 is CASSAHPSLPYNEQFF. In DNA, the CDR3 is TGCGCCAGCAGTGCACATCCTAGCCTCCCCTACAATGAGCAGTTCTTC.

On this clonotype itself: This may arise from a read error, as a much more abundant clone is one base away. The rearrangement links TRBV20-1 to TRBJ2-7, with TRBD1 matching over 11 bases. Germline V gene sequence: CDR1 DFQATT, CDR2 SNEGSKA (reference sequence). After removal of 2 bases from V and 5 bases from J, the junction contained 5 bases not matched to a gene. The CDR3 consists of 14 residues. This CDR3 reads CSARRTGGYHEQYF. CDR3 bases: TGCAGTGCTAGAAGGACAGGGGGCTACCACGAGCAGTACTTC.

The chain uses TRBV10-3 and TRBJ2-6; D not resolved. Trimming took 2 bases from V and 2 from J, leaving 19 bases between them. The germline V gene has CDR1 ENHRY and CDR2 SYGVKD. The CDR3 totals 19 residues. The chain's CDR3 is CAISEAPLAEPAGANVLTF. The CDR3 coding sequence is TGTGCCATCAGTGAGGCACCGTTAGCAGAGCCAGCTGGGGCCAACGTCCTGACTTTC.

The V and J genes are TRBV28 and TRBJ2-1; 7 bases are shared with TRBD1. V gave up 4 bases and J gave up 3 bases; unmatched junction bases: 9. The CDR3 runs to 16 residues. Germline V gene lookup returns CDR1 MDHEN and CDR2 SYDVKM. The CDR3 DNA reads TGTGCCAGCAGTTCCGTGCGGACAGGATTCTACAATGAGCAGTTCTTC. As protein: CASSSVRTGFYNEQFF.

This clonotype was observed at least ten times. This chain links TRBV20-1 with TRBJ2-7; TRBD2 matches 13 bases. CDR3 size: 18 residues. Germline trimming cut 1 base from V and 7 bases from J; bases unmatched to any gene: 16. Germline V gene sequence: CDR1 DFQATT, CDR2 SNEGSKA (reference sequence). CDR3 in amino acids: CSARAMGKRTSGSGEQYF. DNA for the CDR3: TGCAGTGCTAGAGCGATGGGAAAACGGACTAGCGGGAGTGGTGAGCAGTACTTC.

This clonotype was detected many times. The genes are TRBV12-3 or TRBV12-4 and TRBJ2-1, with 7 bases identical to TRBD2. With 2 bases clipped from V and 3 bases from J, the junction kept 4 bases outside the gene matches. The CDR3 is 15 amino acids. The CDR3 spells CASSLQRGVYNEQFF. CDR3 sequence (DNA): TGTGCCAGCAGTTTACAACGGGGGGTCTACAATGAGCAGTTCTTC.

The sample holds many counts of this clonotype. The genes are TRBV2 and TRBJ1-1; TRBD1 matches 10 bases. The CDR3 is 14 residues long. Germline V gene sequence: CDR1 SNHLY, CDR2 FYNNEI. V lost 6 bases and J lost 5; bases outside the gene matches: 6. The CDR3 spells CASRWTGGETEAFF. The DNA for the CDR3 is TGTGCCAGCAGATGGACAGGGGGGGAGACTGAAGCTTTCTTT. The full variable domain, with the rest looked up from reference TRBV2 and TRBJ1-1, is EPEVTQTPSHQVTQMGQEVILRCVPISNHLYFYWYRQILGQKVEFLVSFYNNEISEKSEIFDDQFSVERPDGSNFTLKIRSTKLEDSAMYFCASRWTGGETEAFFGQGTRLTVV.

This clonotype was seen at least ten times. The genes are TRBV18 and TRBJ2-3, with D tentatively TRBD1 or TRBD2 (5 bases each). The CDR3 is 15 residues long. From germline, CDR1 is KGHSH and CDR2 LQKENI. Trimming cost V 6 bases and J 2 bases, with 15 bases left between them. The CDR3 region has the DNA TGTGCCAGCTCGCCCCAAGAGGGGTCCACAGATACGCAGTATTTT. As protein: CASSPQEGSTDTQYF.

The chain uses TRBV11-2 and TRBJ2-7; 9 bases map to TRBD2. The CDR3 is 16 residues long. V lost 5 bases and J lost 0; bases outside the gene matches: 8. CDR1 and CDR2 from the germline V gene are SGHAT and FQNNGV. The CDR3 coding sequence is TGTGCCAGCAGCCCCTATAGCGGGAGAACCTCCTACGAGCAGTACTTC. It is translated as CASSPYSGRTSYEQYF.

This clonotype has a handful of counts. V usage is TRBV4-2 and J usage is TRBJ1-1; D not certain. From germline, CDR1 is LGHNA and CDR2 YNFKEQ. The CDR3 sequence is 13 residues long. Trimming shortened V by 4 bases and J by 1 base, and 7 bases separated the two germline ends. The CDR3 loop reads CASSPLTNTEAFF. CDR3 DNA: TGTGCCAGCAGCCCTCTGACGAACACTGAAGCTTTCTTT.

The sample holds a few counts of this clonotype. The rearrangement links TRBV18 to TRBJ1-2, with a tentative D call TRBD1 (6 bases). This CDR3 is 14 amino acids long. V was clipped by 5 bases and J by 3 bases, with 13 bases between them. Germline V gene data show CDR1 as KGHSH and CDR2 as LQKENI. CDR3 sequence reads: CASSVTGRDYGYTF. Here the CDR3 DNA reads TGTGCCAGCTCAGTCACAGGGCGAGACTATGGCTACACCTTC.

The sample holds many counts of this clonotype. V is TRBV5-6 and J is TRBJ2-3; either TRBD1 or TRBD2 may fit D (5 bases each). V was shortened by 5 bases and J by 4 bases, with 17 bases between the two germline ends. The V gene's germline CDR1 is SGHDT and CDR2 YYEEEE. The CDR3 covers 15 residues. CDR3 in DNA: TGTGCCAGCAGGCCTTATTCGAGGGGAGCAGATACGCAGTATTTT. It encodes CASRPYSRGADTQYF. Variable domain in full (rest from reference TRBV5-6 and TRBJ2-3): DAGVTQSPTHLIKTRGQQVTLRCSPKSGHDTVSWYQQALGQGPQFIFQYYEEEERQRGNFPDRFSGHQFPNYSSELNVNALLLGDSALYLCASRPYSRGADTQYFGPGTRLTVL.

This clonotype was observed many times. This rearrangement joins TRBV12-3 or TRBV12-4 to TRBJ2-7; TRBD2 matches at 10 bases. V was clipped by 1 base and J by 5 bases; unmatched bases: 8. The CDR3 has 16 amino acids. CDR3 coding DNA: TGTGCCAGCAGTTTAGGGCTAGCGGGAGAACTCCACGAGCAGTACTTC. This sequence encodes CASSLGLAGELHEQYF.

The chain couples TRBV19 to TRBJ2-1, with no clear D. The V end was cut by 2 bases, the J end by 4 bases, with 12 bases between. From germline, CDR1 is LNHDA and CDR2 SQIVND (reference sequence). The CDR3 length is 15 residues. The chain's CDR3 is CASSISGRLYNEQFF. CDR3 bases: TGTGCCAGTAGTATATCCGGGCGTCTTTACAATGAGCAGTTCTTC.